This T cell receptor beta chain was profiled in a study of blood T cell repertoires in COVID-19. Across the study: T cells, B-cell-depleted T cells, or PBMCs provided the cDNA or gDNA that served as material.

Those who participated ranged in age from about 18 to 89 years and resided in about two dozen US areas. In the authors' methods: Reference gene primers were amplified, and this amplification served to estimate nucleated cell counts. Measured with immunoSEQ multiplex PCR; TCRdb has only the in-frame clones, and not every one. Clone size and V and J calls were adopted from that table, with D and trimming inferred from the DNA. The sample shows under 450,000 clones, roughly nine tenths of them seen only once. Sequencing input: PBMCs or T cells enriched from blood (not recorded which). The receptor comes from a woman aged 40-49 years who had been exposed to COVID-19.

In DNA, the CDR3 is TGCAGCGTTGACAGGGCCATGAACACTGAAGCTTTCTTT. Amino acids: CSVDRAMNTEAFF. The rearrangement links TRBV29-1 to TRBJ1-1, with D possibly matching TRBD1 (5 bases). The CDR3 length is 13 residues. CDR1 SQVTM and CDR2 ANQGSEA come from the germline V gene. V lost 3 bases and J 0 bases, leaving 8 bases between the germline ends.